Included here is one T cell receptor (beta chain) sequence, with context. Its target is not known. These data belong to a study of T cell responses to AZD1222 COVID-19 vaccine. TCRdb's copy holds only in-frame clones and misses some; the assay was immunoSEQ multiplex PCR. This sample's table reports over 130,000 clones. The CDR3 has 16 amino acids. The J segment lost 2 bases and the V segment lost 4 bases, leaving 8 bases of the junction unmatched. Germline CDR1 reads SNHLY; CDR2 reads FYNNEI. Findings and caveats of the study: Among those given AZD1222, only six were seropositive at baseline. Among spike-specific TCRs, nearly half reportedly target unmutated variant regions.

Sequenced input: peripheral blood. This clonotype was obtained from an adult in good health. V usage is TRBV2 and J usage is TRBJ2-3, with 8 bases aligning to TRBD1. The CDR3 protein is CASSVLGTGPTDTQYF. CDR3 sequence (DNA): TGTGCCAGCAGTGTGTTAGGGACAGGACCCACAGATACGCAGTATTTT.